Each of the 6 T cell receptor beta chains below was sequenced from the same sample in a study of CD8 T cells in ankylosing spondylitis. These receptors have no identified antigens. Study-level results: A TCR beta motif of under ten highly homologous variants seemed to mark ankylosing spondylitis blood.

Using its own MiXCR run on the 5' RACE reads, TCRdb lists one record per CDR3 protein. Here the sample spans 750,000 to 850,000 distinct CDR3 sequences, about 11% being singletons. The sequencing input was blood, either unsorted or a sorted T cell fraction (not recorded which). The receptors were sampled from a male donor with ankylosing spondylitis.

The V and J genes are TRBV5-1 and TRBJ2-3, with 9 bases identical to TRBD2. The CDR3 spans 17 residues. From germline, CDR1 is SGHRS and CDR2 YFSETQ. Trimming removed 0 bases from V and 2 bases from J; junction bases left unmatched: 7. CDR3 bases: TGCGCCAGCAGCTTGGAGGGTAGCGGGGGTCCCACAGATACGCAGTATTTT. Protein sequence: CASSLEGSGGPTDTQYF.

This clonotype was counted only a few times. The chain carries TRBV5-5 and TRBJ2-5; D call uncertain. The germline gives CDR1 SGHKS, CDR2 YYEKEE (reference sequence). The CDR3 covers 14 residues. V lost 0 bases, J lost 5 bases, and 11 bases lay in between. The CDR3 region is CASSLEPLGETQYF. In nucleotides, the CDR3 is TGTGCCAGCAGCTTGGAACCTTTGGGGGAGACCCAGTACTTC. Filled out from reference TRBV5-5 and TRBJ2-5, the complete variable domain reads DAGVTQSPTHLIKTRGQQVTLRCSPISGHKSVSWYQQVLGQGPQFIFQYYEKEERGRGNFPDRFSARQFPNYSSELNVNALLLGDSALYLCASSLEPLGETQYFGPGTRLLVL.

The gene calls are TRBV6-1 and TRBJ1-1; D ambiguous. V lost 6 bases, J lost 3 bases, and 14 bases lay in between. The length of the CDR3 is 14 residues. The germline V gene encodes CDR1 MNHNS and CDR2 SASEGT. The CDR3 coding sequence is TGTGCCAGCAGGCCTCCGGGATATTACACTGAAGCTTTCTTT. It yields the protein CASRPPGYYTEAFF.

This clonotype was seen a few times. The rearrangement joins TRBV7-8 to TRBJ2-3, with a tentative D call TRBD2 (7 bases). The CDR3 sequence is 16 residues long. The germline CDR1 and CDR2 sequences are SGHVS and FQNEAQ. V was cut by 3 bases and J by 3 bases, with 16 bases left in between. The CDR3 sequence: CASSLGGLSRTDTQYF. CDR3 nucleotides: TGTGCCAGCAGCTTGGGGGGGCTTTCGAGGACAGATACGCAGTATTTT.

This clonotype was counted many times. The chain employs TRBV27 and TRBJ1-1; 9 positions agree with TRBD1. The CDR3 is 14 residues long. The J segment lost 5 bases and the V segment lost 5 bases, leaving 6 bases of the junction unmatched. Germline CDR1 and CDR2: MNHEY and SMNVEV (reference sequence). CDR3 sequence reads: CASSRQGVGTEAFF. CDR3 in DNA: TGTGCCAGCAGTAGACAGGGGGTGGGGACTGAAGCTTTCTTT.

The CDR3 DNA reads TGCAGCGTTCTTCGACCGGGACAGGGGGCTAGGTACGAGCAGTACTTC. Translated: CSVLRPGQGARYEQYF. The rearrangement links TRBV29-1 to TRBJ2-7, with 12 bases fitting TRBD1. The V gene end was trimmed by 5 bases and the J gene end by 4 bases; junction bases not matched to a gene: 12. This CDR3 contains 16 residues. The V gene's germline CDR1 is SQVTM and CDR2 ANQGSEA.